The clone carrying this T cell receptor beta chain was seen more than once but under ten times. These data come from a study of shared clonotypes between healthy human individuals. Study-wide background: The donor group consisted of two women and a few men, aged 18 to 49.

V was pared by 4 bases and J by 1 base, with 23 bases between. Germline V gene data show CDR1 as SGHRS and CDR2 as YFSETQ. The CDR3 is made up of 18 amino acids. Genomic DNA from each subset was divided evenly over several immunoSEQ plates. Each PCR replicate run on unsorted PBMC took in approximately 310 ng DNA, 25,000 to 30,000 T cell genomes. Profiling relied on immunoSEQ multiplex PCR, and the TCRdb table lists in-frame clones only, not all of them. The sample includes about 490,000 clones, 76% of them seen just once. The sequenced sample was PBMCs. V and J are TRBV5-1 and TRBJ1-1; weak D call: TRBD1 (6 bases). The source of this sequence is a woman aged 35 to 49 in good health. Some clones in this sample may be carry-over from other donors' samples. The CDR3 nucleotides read TGCGCCAGCAGCCCGGGCCGCGGCAGGGGAGTTCGGAACACTGAAGCTTTCTTT. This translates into CASSPGRGRGVRNTEAFF.